Given below is one T cell receptor beta chain in context. Repertoires were generated with immunoSEQ multiplex PCR, while TCRdb's copy carries only in-frame clones and drops some. Here the sample spans approximately 150,000 clones, roughly nine tenths being singletons. The J segment lost 9 bases and the V segment lost 4 bases, leaving 4 bases of the junction unmatched. The germline gives CDR1 MRHNA, CDR2 SNTAGT. The length of the CDR3 is 14 residues. This record belongs to a study of blood T cell repertoires in COVID-19. Sequenced input: peripheral blood. The origin of this receptor is a man between 18 and 29 years old with COVID-19, enrolled during active disease. This chain uses TRBV6-4 with TRBJ1-6; the match to TRBD1 covers 9 bases. The DNA of the CDR3 is TGTGCCAGCAGTGCAGGACAGGGGAGTTCACCCCTCCACTTT. Residues: CASSAGQGSSPLHF.